This entry features one TCR beta chain sequence. This CDR3 is 14 amino acids long. The germline V gene encodes CDR1 MNHEY and CDR2 SVGAGI. The V gene end was trimmed by 7 bases and the J gene end by 9 bases; junction bases not matched to a gene: 4. This record comes from a study of shared clonotypes between healthy human individuals. Assay used: immunoSEQ multiplex PCR; TCRdb lists only in-frame clones, some missing. The sample carries about 2.4 million clones, approximately 93% recorded once. The sample was naive CD4+ T cells from PBMCs. The subset denotes: CD45RA+ positively selected. The sequence came from a man younger than 35 in good health. Some clones in this sample may be carry-over from other donors' samples. V is TRBV6-5 and J is TRBJ2-1; TRBD2 matches at 15 bases. The CDR3 loop is CASIPGLAGGEQFF. The CDR3 nucleotides are TGTGCCAGCATTCCGGGACTAGCGGGGGGTGAGCAGTTCTTC.